Shown below are 17 T cell receptor beta chains from a single sample sequenced in a study of blood T cell repertoires in COVID-19. Sequencing was performed with immunoSEQ multiplex PCR; in TCRdb, only in-frame clones are kept and a portion is missing. The sample consists of about 74,000 clones, roughly 84% of them appearing once. Sequencing was done on a sample of peripheral blood. The receptors originated from a man between 65 and 79 years old with active or convalescent COVID-19.

The chain has TRBV5-1 and TRBJ2-2; weak D call: TRBD1 (6 bases). Trimming took off 7 bases at V and 1 base at J, with 20 bases between the two ends. This CDR3 has 17 amino acids. Germline V gives CDR1 SGHRS, CDR2 YFSETQ. The CDR3 loop is CASGTSRDTLNTGELFF. In nucleotides, the CDR3 is TGCGCCAGCGGAACCAGCCGGGACACCCTGAACACCGGGGAGCTGTTTTTT.

V and J are TRBV19 and TRBJ1-5, with 8 bases fitting TRBD1. Per the germline V gene, CDR1 is LNHDA and CDR2 is SQIVND (reference sequence). The CDR3 runs to 16 residues. The trim removed 4 bases at V and 3 bases at J, leaving 8 bases unmatched. Here the CDR3 DNA reads TGTGCCAGTAGTAGACCGGACAGGGACCCCAATCAGCCCCAGCATTTT. This sequence encodes CASSRPDRDPNQPQHF.

The chain links TRBV19 to TRBJ1-4; D gene unclear. V lost 6 bases and J 8 bases, leaving 13 bases between the germline ends. In germline, CDR1 is LNHDA, CDR2 SQIVND (reference sequence). This CDR3 has 13 amino acids. CDR3 nucleotides: TGTGCCAGTAGCCCGGGTCCGCGAGAAAAACTGTTTTTT. Its translation: CASSPGPREKLFF.

The chain combines TRBV14 with TRBJ2-1; 7 bases are shared with TRBD1. There are 15 residues in the CDR3. The V and J ends lost 3 bases and 9 bases, in that order; junction bases with no gene match: 11. Germline V gene lookup returns CDR1 SGHDN and CDR2 FVKESK. In DNA, the CDR3 is TGTGCCAGCAGCCACTTCGGACAGGTCTTCGGTGAGCAGTTCTTC. Translated, it gives CASSHFGQVFGEQFF.

The chain couples TRBV5-1 to TRBJ1-2, with D tentatively TRBD1 (6 bases). In germline, CDR1 is SGHRS, CDR2 YFSETQ. This CDR3 contains 13 residues. V dropped 0 bases and J dropped 8 bases, with 11 bases sitting between them. The CDR3, as DNA: TGCGCCAGCAGCTTGGGACAGGTTGGGGGCTACACCTTC. It yields the protein CASSLGQVGGYTF.

The chain carries TRBV29-1 and TRBJ2-7; D is unresolved. Trimming left V 4 bases short and J 6 bases short, with 19 bases between. This CDR3 has 14 residues. In germline, CDR1 is SQVTM, CDR2 ANQGSEA. The CDR3 DNA sequence: TGCAGCGTTGCCCGTTTTAGTGTAAGTGGCGAGCAGTACTTC. As protein: CSVARFSVSGEQYF.

The chain joins TRBV5-1 to TRBJ1-2; possibly TRBD1 for D (5 bases). Germline CDR1 and CDR2: SGHRS and YFSETQ. V was trimmed by 4 bases and J by 4 bases, leaving 14 bases between them. This CDR3 has 14 residues. CDR3 DNA sequence: TGCGCCAGCAGCATCCAGACAGCTTCCTATGGCTACACCTTC. The encoded protein is CASSIQTASYGYTF.

The chain couples TRBV19 to TRBJ2-6, with 7 bases that match TRBD2. The CDR3 has 17 amino acids. The V gene's germline CDR1 is LNHDA and CDR2 SQIVND (reference sequence). Trimming took 3 bases from V and 4 from J; bases not matched to a gene: 9. The CDR3: CASSIVGGSAGANVLTF. CDR3 DNA sequence: TGTGCCAGTAGTATCGTCGGCGGGAGTGCCGGGGCCAACGTCCTGACTTTC.

V gene TRBV19 combines with J gene TRBJ1-2; D unclear. The germline V gene has CDR1 LNHDA and CDR2 SQIVND (reference sequence). V was clipped by 2 bases and J by 3 bases, with 10 bases between them. The CDR3 is made up of 14 amino acids. This chain's CDR3 is CASSIIRVDYGYTF. For the CDR3, the DNA is TGTGCCAGTAGTATAATTCGGGTAGACTATGGCTACACCTTC.

The chain joins TRBV5-1 to TRBJ2-3, with 9 bases aligning to TRBD1. The CDR3 consists of 15 residues. The germline V gene encodes CDR1 SGHRS and CDR2 YFSETQ. Germline trimming cut 4 bases from V and 4 bases from J; bases unmatched to any gene: 7. The CDR3 nucleotides are TGCGCCAGCAGCACACAGGGGGCTGGTGCAGATACGCAGTATTTT. Protein: CASSTQGAGADTQYF.

The chain employs TRBV18 and TRBJ2-7; D is perhaps TRBD2 (6 bases). V was trimmed by 2 bases and J by 3 bases, leaving 14 bases between them. Germline values: CDR1 KGHSH, CDR2 LQKENI. The CDR3 extends over 15 amino acids. CDR3 loop: CASSPAAREIYEQYF. The CDR3 DNA reads TGTGCCAGCTCACCAGCCGCGCGGGAAATCTACGAGCAGTACTTC.

This sequence joins TRBV5-6 and TRBJ2-7; 9 bases map to TRBD2. Germline V gene lookup returns CDR1 SGHDT and CDR2 YYEEEE. V lost 4 bases, J lost 2 bases, and 7 bases stayed unmatched. This CDR3 region has 15 residues. CDR3 DNA: TGTGCCAGCAGCCACCTTAGCGGGAGTCCCTACGAGCAGTACTTC. Translating gives CASSHLSGSPYEQYF.

The count of this clone is one. The chain recombines TRBV5-5 with TRBJ2-4; 7 nucleotides line up with TRBD2. The CDR3 runs 13 residues. The germline V gene has CDR1 SGHKS and CDR2 YYEKEE (reference sequence). Losses at the gene ends were 6 bases for V and 9 bases for J; bases not matched to a gene: 9. CDR3 sequence: CASTPPGGSIQYF. The CDR3 DNA reads as TGTGCCAGCACCCCACCGGGCGGGAGCATTCAGTACTTC.

The chain joins TRBV5-1 to TRBJ1-3; 9 bases agree with TRBD1. The germline V gene has CDR1 SGHRS and CDR2 YFSETQ. This CDR3 is built from 14 residues. The junction had 3 bases not matched to a gene; V was cut back by 4 bases and J by 4 bases. CDR3 nucleotide sequence: TGCGCCAGCAGCGAACAGGGGGCCGGAAACACCATATATTTT. It specifies CASSEQGAGNTIYF.

In nucleotides, the CDR3 is TGTGCCAGCAGTCGCGAAGCGGGGGGGCTAGACAATGAGCAGTTCTTC. It codes for CASSREAGGLDNEQFF. The chain is built from TRBV7-2 and TRBJ2-1, with 10 bases fitting TRBD2. Per the germline V gene, CDR1 is SGHTA and CDR2 is FQGNSA. This CDR3 has 16 residues. Germline trimming cut 6 bases from V and 5 bases from J; bases unmatched to any gene: 10.

The rearrangement joins TRBV29-1 to TRBJ2-7; TRBD1 matches 9 bases. Germline V gives CDR1 SQVTM, CDR2 ANQGSEA. This CDR3 has 13 residues. V shed 7 bases, J shed 4 bases, and the junction held 8 bases outside the gene matches. The chain's CDR3 is CSARGQGGYEQYF. In DNA form, the CDR3 reads TGCAGCGCCCGGGGACAGGGAGGTTACGAGCAGTACTTC.

In its sample, this clone was seen a few times. CDR3 protein: CASSLLGTSVTEQFF. In nucleotides, the CDR3 is TGTGCCAGCAGCTTACTTGGGACTAGCGTTACTGAGCAGTTCTTC. V gene TRBV7-3 combines with J gene TRBJ2-1; 10 nucleotides align to TRBD2. After removal of 2 bases from V and 9 bases from J, the junction contained 7 bases not matched to a gene. This CDR3 comprises 15 residues. Per germline, CDR1 SGHTA and CDR2 FQGTGA.